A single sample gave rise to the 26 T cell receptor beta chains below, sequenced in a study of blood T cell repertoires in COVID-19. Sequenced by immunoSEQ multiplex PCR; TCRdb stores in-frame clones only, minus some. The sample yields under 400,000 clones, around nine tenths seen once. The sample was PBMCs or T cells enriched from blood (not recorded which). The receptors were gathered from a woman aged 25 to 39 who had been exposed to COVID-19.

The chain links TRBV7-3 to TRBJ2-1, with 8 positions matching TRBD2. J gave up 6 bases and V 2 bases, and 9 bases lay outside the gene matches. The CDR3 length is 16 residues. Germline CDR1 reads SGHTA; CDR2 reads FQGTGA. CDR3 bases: TGTGCCAGCAGCTTATCTAGCGGGTTGATCGGCAATGAGCAGTTCTTC. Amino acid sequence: CASSLSSGLIGNEQFF.

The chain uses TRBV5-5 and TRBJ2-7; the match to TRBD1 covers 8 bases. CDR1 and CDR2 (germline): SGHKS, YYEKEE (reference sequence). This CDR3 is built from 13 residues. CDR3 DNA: TGTGCAGCTGGACAGGGATCCTCCTACGAGCAGTACTTC. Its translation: CAAGQGSSYEQYF.

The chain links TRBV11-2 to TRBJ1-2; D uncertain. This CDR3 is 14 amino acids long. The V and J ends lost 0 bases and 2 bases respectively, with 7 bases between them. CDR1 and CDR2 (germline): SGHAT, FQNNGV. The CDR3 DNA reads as TGTGCCAGCAGCTTAGACCCGGGGAACTATGGCTACACCTTC. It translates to CASSLDPGNYGYTF.

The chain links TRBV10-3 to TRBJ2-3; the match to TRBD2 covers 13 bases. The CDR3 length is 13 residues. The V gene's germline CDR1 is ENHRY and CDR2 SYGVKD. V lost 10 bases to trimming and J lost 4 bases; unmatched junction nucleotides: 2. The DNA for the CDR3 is TGTGCCAGCGGACTAGCGGGAGCAGATACGCAGTATTTT. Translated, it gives CASGLAGADTQYF.

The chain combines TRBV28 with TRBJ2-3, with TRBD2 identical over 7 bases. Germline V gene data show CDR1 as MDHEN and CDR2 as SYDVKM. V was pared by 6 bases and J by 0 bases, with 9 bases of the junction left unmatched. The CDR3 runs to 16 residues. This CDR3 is CASSPTGGGSTDTQYF. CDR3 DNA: TGTGCCAGCAGCCCTACTGGGGGAGGGAGCACAGATACGCAGTATTTT.

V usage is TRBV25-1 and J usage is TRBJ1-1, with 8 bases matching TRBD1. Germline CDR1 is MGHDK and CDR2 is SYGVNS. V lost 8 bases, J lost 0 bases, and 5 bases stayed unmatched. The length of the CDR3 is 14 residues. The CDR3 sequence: CASARTGLNTEAFF. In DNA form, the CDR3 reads TGTGCCAGCGCCCGGACAGGGTTGAACACTGAAGCTTTCTTT.

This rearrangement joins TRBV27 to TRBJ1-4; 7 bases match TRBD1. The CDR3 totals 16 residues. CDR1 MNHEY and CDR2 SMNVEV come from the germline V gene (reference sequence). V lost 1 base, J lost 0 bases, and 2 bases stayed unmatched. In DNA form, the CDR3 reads TGTGCCAGCAGTTTATGGGGACAGCCAACTAATGAAAAACTGTTTTTT. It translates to CASSLWGQPTNEKLFF. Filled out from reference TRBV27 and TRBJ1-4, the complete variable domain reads EAQVTQNPRYLITVTGKKLTVTCSQNMNHEYMSWYRQDPGLGLRQIYYSMNVEVTDKGDVPEGYKVSRKEKRNFPLILESPSPNQTSLYFCASSLWGQPTNEKLFFGSGTQLSVL.

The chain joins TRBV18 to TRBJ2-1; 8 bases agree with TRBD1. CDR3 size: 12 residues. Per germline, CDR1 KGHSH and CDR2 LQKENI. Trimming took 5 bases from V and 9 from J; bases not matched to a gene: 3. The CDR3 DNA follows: TGTGCCAGCTCATCGGACAGGGCTGAGCAGTTCTTC. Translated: CASSSDRAEQFF.

The CDR3, as DNA: TGTGCCAGCAAGGAGGCAGATACGCAGTATTTT. Translating it yields CASKEADTQYF. The chain recombines TRBV28 with TRBJ2-3; TRBD2 might be the D (5 bases). V was pared by 7 bases and J by 4 bases, with 6 bases between. CDR3 length: 11 amino acids. Germline values: CDR1 MDHEN, CDR2 SYDVKM.

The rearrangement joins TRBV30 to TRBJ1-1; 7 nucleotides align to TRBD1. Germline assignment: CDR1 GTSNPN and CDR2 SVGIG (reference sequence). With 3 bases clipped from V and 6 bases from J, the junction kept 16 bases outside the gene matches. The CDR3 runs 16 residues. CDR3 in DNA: TGTGCCTGGAGGGCTGGACAGGCCCCAACACGGCCTGAAGCTTTCTTT. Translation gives CAWRAGQAPTRPEAFF.

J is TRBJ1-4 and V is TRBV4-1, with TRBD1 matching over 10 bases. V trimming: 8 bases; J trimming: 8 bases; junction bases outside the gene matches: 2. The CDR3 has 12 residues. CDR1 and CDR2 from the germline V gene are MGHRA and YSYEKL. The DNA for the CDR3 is TGCGCCAGCCGGGACAGGGGCGAAAAACTGTTTTTT. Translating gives CASRDRGEKLFF.

The CDR3 nucleotides read TGTGCCACCAGCAGAGTGGGAGGGATTAGAGGCAATCAGCCCCAGCATTTT. Encoded protein: CATSRVGGIRGNQPQHF. V usage is TRBV15 and J usage is TRBJ1-5, with D unresolved. This CDR3 comprises 17 residues. Germline assignment: CDR1 LNHNV and CDR2 YYDKDF (reference sequence). V shed 1 base and J shed 2 bases, with 15 bases lying between them.

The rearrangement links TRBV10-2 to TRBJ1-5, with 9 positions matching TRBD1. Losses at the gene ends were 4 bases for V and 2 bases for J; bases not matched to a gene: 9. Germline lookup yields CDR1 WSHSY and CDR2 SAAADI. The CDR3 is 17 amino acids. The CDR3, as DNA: TGCGCCAGCAGTGTTGCGACAGGGGGTCAAGGCAATCAGCCCCAGCATTTT. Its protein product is CASSVATGGQGNQPQHF.

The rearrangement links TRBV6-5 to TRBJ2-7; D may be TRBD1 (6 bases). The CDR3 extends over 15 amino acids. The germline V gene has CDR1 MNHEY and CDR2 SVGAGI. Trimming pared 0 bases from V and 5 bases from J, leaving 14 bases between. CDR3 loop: CASSYSIQGHDEQYF. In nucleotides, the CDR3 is TGTGCCAGCAGTTACTCGATACAGGGTCACGACGAGCAGTACTTC.

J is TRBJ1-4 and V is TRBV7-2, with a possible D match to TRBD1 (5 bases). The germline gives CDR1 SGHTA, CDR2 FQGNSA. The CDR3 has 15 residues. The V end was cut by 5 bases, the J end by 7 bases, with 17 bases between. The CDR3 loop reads CASSRRGGEAEKLFF. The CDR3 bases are TGTGCCAGCAGCCGCCGTGGGGGGGAGGCTGAAAAACTGTTTTTT.

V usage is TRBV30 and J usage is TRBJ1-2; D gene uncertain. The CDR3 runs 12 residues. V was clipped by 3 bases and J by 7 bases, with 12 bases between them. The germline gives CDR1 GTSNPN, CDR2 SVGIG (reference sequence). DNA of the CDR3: TGTGCCTGGAGGACTACGCGCGGTGGCTACACCTTC. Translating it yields CAWRTTRGGYTF.

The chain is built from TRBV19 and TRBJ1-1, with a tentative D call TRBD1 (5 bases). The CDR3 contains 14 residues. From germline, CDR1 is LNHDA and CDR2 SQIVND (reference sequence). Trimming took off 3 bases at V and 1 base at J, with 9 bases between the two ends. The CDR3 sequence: CASSIHRPNTEAFF. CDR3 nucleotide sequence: TGTGCCAGTAGTATCCACAGGCCGAACACTGAAGCTTTCTTT.

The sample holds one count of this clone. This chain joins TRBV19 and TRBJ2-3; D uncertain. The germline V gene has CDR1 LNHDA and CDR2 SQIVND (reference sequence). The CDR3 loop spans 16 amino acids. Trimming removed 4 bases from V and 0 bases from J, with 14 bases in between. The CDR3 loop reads CASSKSGLSSTDTQYF. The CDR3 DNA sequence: TGTGCCAGTAGTAAAAGTGGCTTGTCTAGCACAGATACGCAGTATTTT. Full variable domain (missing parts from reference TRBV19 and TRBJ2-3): DGGITQSPKYLFRKEGQNVTLSCEQNLNHDAMYWYRQDPGQGLRLIYYSQIVNDFQKGDIAEGYSVSREKKESFPLTVTSAQKNPTAFYLCASSKSGLSSTDTQYFGPGTRLTVL.

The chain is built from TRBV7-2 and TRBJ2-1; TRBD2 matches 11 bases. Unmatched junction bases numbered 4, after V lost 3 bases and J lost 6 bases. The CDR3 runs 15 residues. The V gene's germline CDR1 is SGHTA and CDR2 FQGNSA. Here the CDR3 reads CASSFGLAGGNEQFF. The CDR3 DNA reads TGTGCCAGCAGCTTCGGGCTAGCGGGAGGCAATGAGCAGTTCTTC. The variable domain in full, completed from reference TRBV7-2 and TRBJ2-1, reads GAGVSQSPSNKVTEKGKDVELRCDPISGHTALYWYRQSLGQGLEFLIYFQGNSAPDKSGLPSDRFSAERTGGSVSTLTIQRTQQEDSAVYLCASSFGLAGGNEQFFGPGTRLTVL.

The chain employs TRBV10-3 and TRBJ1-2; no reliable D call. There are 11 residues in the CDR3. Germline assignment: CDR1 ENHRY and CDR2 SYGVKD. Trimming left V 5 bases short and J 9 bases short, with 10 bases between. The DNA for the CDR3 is TGTGCCATCAGTAACTCTTTTAGCTACACCTTC. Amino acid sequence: CAISNSFSYTF.

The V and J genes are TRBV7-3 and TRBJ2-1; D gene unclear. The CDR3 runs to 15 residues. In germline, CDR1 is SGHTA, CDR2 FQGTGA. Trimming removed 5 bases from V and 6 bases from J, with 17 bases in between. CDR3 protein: CASSQRLVAVNEQFF. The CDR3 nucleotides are TGTGCCAGCAGCCAACGGCTAGTCGCAGTCAATGAGCAGTTCTTC. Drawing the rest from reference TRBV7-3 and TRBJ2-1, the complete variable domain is GAGVSQTPSNKVTEKGKYVELRCDPISGHTALYWYRQSLGQGPEFLIYFQGTGAADDSGLPNDRFFAVRPEGSVSTLKIQRTERGDSAVYLCASSQRLVAVNEQFFGPGTRLTVL.

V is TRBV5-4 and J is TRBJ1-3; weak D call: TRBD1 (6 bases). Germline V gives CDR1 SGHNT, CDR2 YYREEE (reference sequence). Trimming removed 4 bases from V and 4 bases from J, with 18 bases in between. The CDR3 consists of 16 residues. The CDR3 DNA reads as TGTGCCAGCAGCCTTTCAGGGGCCCAGTACGGAAACACCATATATTTT. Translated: CASSLSGAQYGNTIYF.

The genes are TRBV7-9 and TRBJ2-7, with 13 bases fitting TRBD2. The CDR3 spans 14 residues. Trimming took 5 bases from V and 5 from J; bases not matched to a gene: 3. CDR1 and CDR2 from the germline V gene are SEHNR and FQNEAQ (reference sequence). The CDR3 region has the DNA TGTGCCAGCAGCGGGGGGACTAGCGGGGACGAGCAGTACTTC. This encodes CASSGGTSGDEQYF.

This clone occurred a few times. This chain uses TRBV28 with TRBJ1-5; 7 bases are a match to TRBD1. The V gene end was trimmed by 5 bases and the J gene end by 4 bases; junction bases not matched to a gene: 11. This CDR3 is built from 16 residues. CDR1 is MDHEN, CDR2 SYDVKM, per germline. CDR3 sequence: CASSPPGTALNQPQHF. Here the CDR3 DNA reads TGTGCCAGCAGTCCCCCCGGGACAGCTCTTAATCAGCCCCAGCATTTT. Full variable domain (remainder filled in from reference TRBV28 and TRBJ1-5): DVKVTQSSRYLVKRTGEKVFLECVQDMDHENMFWYRQDPGLGLRLIYFSYDVKMKEKGDIPEGYSVSREKKERFSLILESASTNQTSMYLCASSPPGTALNQPQHFGDGTRLSIL.

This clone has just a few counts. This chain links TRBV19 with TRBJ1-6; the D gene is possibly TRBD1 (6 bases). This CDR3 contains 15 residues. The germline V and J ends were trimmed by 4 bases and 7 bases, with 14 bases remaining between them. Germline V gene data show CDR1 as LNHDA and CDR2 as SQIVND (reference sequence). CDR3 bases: TGTGCCAGTAGTACAGGGGTCCGCCCAAATTCACCCCTCCACTTT. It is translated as CASSTGVRPNSPLHF.

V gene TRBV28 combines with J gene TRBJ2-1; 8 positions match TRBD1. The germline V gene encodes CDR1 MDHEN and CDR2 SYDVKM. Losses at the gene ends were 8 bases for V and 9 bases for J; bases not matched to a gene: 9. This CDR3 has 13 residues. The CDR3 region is CASVRTGTTEQFF. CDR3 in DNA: TGTGCCAGCGTCCGGACAGGGACGACTGAGCAGTTCTTC.